What follows are 31 T cell receptor beta chains derived from one specimen sequenced in a study of blood T cell repertoires in COVID-19 (dated by TCRdb to about 2020). Receptor amplification or capture employed the immunoSEQ multiplex PCR assay. The source is immuneACCESS, and TCRdb retained only in-frame sequences with V and J called. Part of the clones is not carried over; for the studies checked, unresolved V genes explain less than half of this, and the remainder is unexplained. The sample table holds around 230,000 clones, of which approximately 75% were seen once. The top ten clones comprise around 9% of the sample. The specimen sequenced was PBMCs or T cells enriched from blood (not recorded which). Receptor source: a man in his forties or fifties who had recovered from COVID-19.

This clone has just a few counts. The chain couples TRBV12-5 to TRBJ1-5; 7 bases agree with TRBD1. The CDR3 consists of 17 residues. Unmatched junction bases numbered 11, after V lost 0 bases and J lost 6 bases. CDR1 is LGHNT and CDR2 is FRNRAP in the germline V gene. The CDR3 DNA sequence: TGTGCTAGTGGTTTGGTACTTTTTCAGGGGGAAAGTCAGCCCCAGCATTTT. It specifies CASGLVLFQGESQPQHF. Using reference TRBV12-5 and TRBJ1-5 for the parts outside the CDR3, the full variable domain is DARVTQTPRHKVTEMGQEVTMRCQPILGHNTVFWYRQTMMQGLELLAYFRNRAPLDDSGMPKDRFSAEMPDATLATLKIQPSEPRDSAVYFCASGLVLFQGESQPQHFGDGTRLSIL.

The rearrangement joins TRBV7-2 to TRBJ2-2; possibly TRBD2 for D (6 bases). CDR1 and CDR2 from the germline V gene are SGHTA and FQGNSA. The CDR3 consists of 16 residues. V was trimmed by 5 bases and J by 6 bases, leaving 19 bases between them. Here the CDR3 reads CASSPGTFAVAGELFF. The CDR3 DNA is TGTGCCAGCAGCCCAGGGACTTTTGCGGTTGCCGGGGAGCTGTTTTTT.

The V gene is TRBV12-3 or TRBV12-4, the J gene TRBJ2-5, with 8 bases identical to TRBD1. Losses at the gene ends were 5 bases for V and 4 bases for J; bases not matched to a gene: 0. The CDR3 extends over 12 amino acids. The CDR3 coding sequence is TGTGCCAGCAGTGGACAGGGAGAGACCCAGTACTTC. Protein sequence: CASSGQGETQYF.

The rearrangement uses TRBV5-5 and TRBJ2-7, with 12 positions matching TRBD2. The V gene's germline CDR1 is SGHKS and CDR2 YYEKEE (reference sequence). The CDR3 has 15 residues. Trimming at V came to 0 bases and at J to 4 bases, leaving 2 bases not matched to a gene. The CDR3: CASSLASGRAYEQYF. The DNA for the CDR3 is TGTGCCAGCAGCTTGGCTAGCGGGAGGGCGTACGAGCAGTACTTC.

The chain links TRBV5-5 to TRBJ2-5, with a tentative D call TRBD2 (6 bases). The CDR3 has 15 amino acids. V was trimmed by 0 bases and J by 5 bases, leaving 14 bases between them. Germline loops: CDR1 SGHKS, CDR2 YYEKEE (reference sequence). The CDR3 region is CASSLGRATWETQYF. In DNA, the CDR3 is TGTGCCAGCAGCTTGGGGAGGGCCACTTGGGAGACCCAGTACTTC.

The rearrangement joins TRBV5-1 to TRBJ1-1, with D possibly being TRBD1 (6 bases). Germline CDR1 reads SGHRS; CDR2 reads YFSETQ. Trimming took off 5 bases at V and 5 bases at J, with 19 bases between the two ends. This CDR3 has 15 residues. The chain's CDR3 is CASSIQVQGETEAFF. The CDR3 region has the DNA TGCGCCAGCAGTATCCAGGTACAGGGTGAAACTGAAGCTTTCTTT.

CDR3 protein: CAWSSNRGNNQPQHF. The DNA for the CDR3 is TGTGCCTGGAGTAGCAACAGGGGGAACAATCAGCCCCAGCATTTT. The chain couples TRBV30 to TRBJ1-5, with 8 bases lining up with TRBD1. The germline gives CDR1 GTSNPN, CDR2 SVGIG (reference sequence). The CDR3 covers 15 residues. Losses at the gene ends were 2 bases for V and 3 bases for J; bases not matched to a gene: 6.

This clone was picked up one time. The V and J genes are TRBV19 and TRBJ1-1; D might be TRBD1 (6 bases). The CDR3 consists of 13 residues. Per the germline V gene, CDR1 is LNHDA and CDR2 is SQIVND (reference sequence). Trimming shortened V by 6 bases and J by 5 bases, and 13 bases separated the two germline ends. CDR3 residues: CASRRQGNTEAFF. DNA for the CDR3: TGTGCCAGTAGACGTCAGGGGAATACTGAAGCTTTCTTT.

The chain combines TRBV7-3 with TRBJ2-1; TRBD2 aligns across 13 bases. The CDR3 runs to 14 residues. After removal of 7 bases from V and 10 bases from J, the junction contained 7 bases not matched to a gene. The germline V gene encodes CDR1 SGHTA and CDR2 FQGTGA. CDR3 in DNA: TGTGCCAGCAAGTGGACTAGCGGGAGTATGGAGCAGTTCTTC. Its translation is CASKWTSGSMEQFF.

The rearrangement joins TRBV9 to TRBJ2-3; 13 bases fit TRBD2. CDR1 and CDR2 from the germline V gene are SGDLS and YYNGEE. This CDR3 has 16 residues. Trimming took 4 bases from V and 5 from J; bases not matched to a gene: 7. The CDR3 loop is CASSSTSGGALDTQYF. CDR3 nucleotides: TGTGCCAGCAGCTCCACTAGCGGGGGGGCCTTAGATACGCAGTATTTT.

The chain combines TRBV30 with TRBJ2-1; 7 positions match TRBD2. The V gene end was trimmed by 5 bases and the J gene end by 7 bases; junction bases not matched to a gene: 8. Germline V CDR1 and CDR2: GTSNPN, SVGIG (reference sequence). This CDR3 has 13 amino acids. CDR3 in DNA: TGTGCCTGGTGGAGCGGGATGCAGAATGAGCAGTTCTTC. This gives the protein CAWWSGMQNEQFF. The whole variable domain, filled in from reference TRBV30 and TRBJ2-1, reads SQTIHQWPATLVQPVGSPLSLECTVEGTSNPNLYWYRQAAGRGLQLLFYSVGIGQISSEVPQNLSASRPQDRQFILSSKKLLLSDSGFYLCAWWSGMQNEQFFGPGTRLTVL.

The chain employs TRBV2 and TRBJ1-1; D is possibly TRBD1 (5 bases). The CDR3 has 11 residues. V was cut by 5 bases and J by 7 bases, with 8 bases left in between. Germline V gives CDR1 SNHLY, CDR2 FYNNEI. The CDR3 protein is CASSFDSEAFF. CDR3 coding DNA: TGTGCCAGCAGTTTTGACAGTGAAGCTTTCTTT.

This clone has just a few counts. The genes are TRBV2 and TRBJ1-1; 9 bases are a match to TRBD1. Germline CDR1 reads SNHLY; CDR2 reads FYNNEI. The CDR3 contains 15 residues. The V segment lost 8 bases and the J segment 6 bases; nucleotides outside the gene matches: 13. CDR3 region: CASSIHPGQGSEAFF. DNA for the CDR3: TGTGCCAGCTCCATTCACCCAGGACAGGGGTCTGAAGCTTTCTTT.

The chain links TRBV30 to TRBJ1-5, with TRBD1 matching over 9 bases. Germline V lookup: CDR1 GTSNPN, CDR2 SVGIG (reference sequence). The V gene end was trimmed by 3 bases and the J gene end by 6 bases; junction bases not matched to a gene: 3. There are 13 residues in the CDR3. The CDR3 here is CAWSTGGSQPQHF. CDR3 sequence (DNA): TGTGCCTGGAGCACAGGGGGCAGTCAGCCCCAGCATTTT.

This clone came up once. In DNA, the CDR3 is TGTGCCAGCAGCGTCCTAGCGGGAGGCTCCTACAATGAGCAGTTCTTC. It specifies CASSVLAGGSYNEQFF. The V gene is TRBV9, the J gene TRBJ2-1, with TRBD2 matching over 11 bases. After removal of 2 bases from V and 0 bases from J, the junction contained 1 base not matched to a gene. This CDR3 is built from 16 residues. CDR1 is SGDLS and CDR2 is YYNGEE in the germline V gene.

The gene calls are TRBV15 and TRBJ2-7; D unclear. V was shortened by 5 bases and J by 2 bases, with 7 bases between the two germline ends. The CDR3 extends over 12 amino acids. Germline-derived CDR1 and CDR2 are LNHNV and YYDKDF (reference sequence). The CDR3 nucleotides read TGTGCCACCAGCGCCGGTGCCTACGAGCAGTACTTC. This codes for CATSAGAYEQYF.

This rearrangement joins TRBV19 to TRBJ1-2; D possibly corresponds to TRBD1 (6 bases). This CDR3 is 15 amino acids long. V dropped 7 bases and J dropped 8 bases, with 23 bases sitting between them. Germline V lookup: CDR1 LNHDA, CDR2 SQIVND (reference sequence). The CDR3 region is CASTLDRLALRGYTF. The CDR3 region has the DNA TGTGCCAGTACCCTGGACAGACTCGCCCTAAGGGGCTACACCTTC.

This clone showed up just a few times. The chain carries TRBV25-1 and TRBJ2-3; possible D gene TRBD1, 5 bases. The CDR3 extends over 15 amino acids. Germline lookup yields CDR1 MGHDK and CDR2 SYGVNS. V was clipped by 2 bases and J by 3 bases, with 12 bases between them. The CDR3 reads CASSEARAGTDTQYF. For the CDR3, the DNA is TGTGCCAGCAGTGAAGCCAGGGCAGGGACAGATACGCAGTATTTT.

This clone was counted only a few times. V is TRBV19 and J is TRBJ2-5, with D tentatively TRBD2 (6 bases). The CDR3 has 15 amino acids. Trimming took off 1 base at V and 5 bases at J, with 14 bases between the two ends. CDR1 is LNHDA, CDR2 SQIVND, per germline (reference sequence). This CDR3 reads CASSIGGTVKETQYF. In nucleotides, the CDR3 is TGTGCCAGTAGTATAGGCGGGACTGTTAAGGAGACCCAGTACTTC. The variable domain in full, completed from reference TRBV19 and TRBJ2-5, reads DGGITQSPKYLFRKEGQNVTLSCEQNLNHDAMYWYRQDPGQGLRLIYYSQIVNDFQKGDIAEGYSVSREKKESFPLTVTSAQKNPTAFYLCASSIGGTVKETQYFGPGTRLLVL.

The chain combines TRBV27 with TRBJ2-2; perhaps TRBD2 as D (7 bases). V was cut by 5 bases and J by 3 bases, with 13 bases left in between. Germline V gene sequence: CDR1 MNHEY, CDR2 SMNVEV (reference sequence). The CDR3 is 15 amino acids. DNA of the CDR3: TGTGCCAGCAGTCGCTGGGGGGGCGACACCGGGGAGCTGTTTTTT. Translated, it gives CASSRWGGDTGELFF.

This clone was detected a few times. The genes are TRBV7-3 and TRBJ2-2, with a weak D call TRBD2 (6 bases). Trimming left V 4 bases short and J 5 bases short, with 17 bases between. Germline loops: CDR1 SGHTA, CDR2 FQGTGA. CDR3 length: 16 residues. Written as DNA, the CDR3 is TGTGCCAGCAGCTCACACCCGCCGGGGAGGACCGGGGAGCTGTTTTTT. Its protein is CASSSHPPGRTGELFF.

This sequence joins TRBV30 and TRBJ1-1; TRBD1 might be the D (6 bases). V was clipped by 2 bases and J by 6 bases, with 13 bases between them. Germline V gives CDR1 GTSNPN, CDR2 SVGIG (reference sequence). The CDR3 runs to 13 residues. Here the CDR3 reads CAWSTGMVSEAFF. The CDR3 DNA reads TGTGCCTGGAGTACAGGGATGGTCTCTGAAGCTTTCTTT.

This rearrangement joins TRBV19 to TRBJ2-7; 8 positions match TRBD2. The V gene's germline CDR1 is LNHDA and CDR2 SQIVND (reference sequence). The CDR3 consists of 13 residues. J gave up 4 bases and V 4 bases, and 3 bases lay outside the gene matches. CDR3 DNA: TGTGCCAGTAGTAGCGGGGGGATTTACGAGCAGTACTTC. It encodes CASSSGGIYEQYF.

V is TRBV12-3 or TRBV12-4 and J is TRBJ1-5, with D perhaps matching TRBD1 (5 bases). Trimming shortened V by 3 bases and J by 6 bases, and 9 bases separated the two germline ends. The CDR3 extends over 13 amino acids. CDR3 in DNA: TGTGCCAGCAGTTTGCAGGGAGGTCAGCCCCAGCATTTT. It encodes CASSLQGGQPQHF.

This clone was recorded only once. This sequence joins TRBV7-3 and TRBJ1-3; D might be TRBD1 (6 bases). The V gene lost 1 base and the J gene lost 2 bases, with 9 bases spanning the gap. The CDR3 is 15 amino acids. Germline V lookup: CDR1 SGHTA, CDR2 FQGTGA. The CDR3 sequence is CASSLNRAPGNTIYF. The CDR3 DNA follows: TGTGCCAGCAGCTTAAACAGGGCCCCTGGAAACACCATATATTTT.

The V call is TRBV30, the J call TRBJ1-6; tentatively, D is TRBD1 (6 bases). CDR3 length equals 14 residues. The ends were cut back, 3 bases at V and 9 bases at J, with 15 bases in the middle. Per the germline V gene, CDR1 is GTSNPN and CDR2 is SVGIG (reference sequence). The CDR3 nucleotides read TGTGCCTGGAGGCCTACAGGGAACGTTTCACCCCTCCACTTT. It specifies CAWRPTGNVSPLHF. Variable domain in full (rest from reference TRBV30 and TRBJ1-6): SQTIHQWPATLVQPVGSPLSLECTVEGTSNPNLYWYRQAAGRGLQLLFYSVGIGQISSEVPQNLSASRPQDRQFILSSKKLLLSDSGFYLCAWRPTGNVSPLHFGNGTRLTVT.

This rearrangement joins TRBV6-5 to TRBJ1-1; D might be TRBD1 (6 bases). V dropped 0 bases and J dropped 8 bases, with 13 bases sitting between them. This CDR3 contains 14 residues. Germline CDR1 MNHEY, CDR2 SVGAGI. CDR3 DNA: TGTGCCAGCAGTTACTCCCCCGGGACACGCGAAGCTTTCTTT. Translating gives CASSYSPGTREAFF.

J is TRBJ2-5 and V is TRBV28; 9 nucleotides align to TRBD1. The V gene's germline CDR1 is MDHEN and CDR2 SYDVKM. The length of the CDR3 is 15 residues. Trimming took 1 base from V and 5 from J; bases not matched to a gene: 5. CDR3 nucleotides: TGTGCCAGCAGTTTATCAGGGACAGGGTACGAGACCCAGTACTTC. This sequence encodes CASSLSGTGYETQYF.

The CDR3 loop is CASTPGVPGELFF. The CDR3 DNA sequence: TGTGCCAGCACCCCGGGTGTTCCCGGGGAGCTGTTTTTT. V is TRBV28 and J is TRBJ2-2; no definite D call. The CDR3 is made up of 13 amino acids. Trimming removed 7 bases at V and 6 bases at J, with 12 bases between. Germline loops: CDR1 MDHEN, CDR2 SYDVKM.

The chain recombines TRBV15 with TRBJ1-2, with a tentative D call TRBD1 (5 bases). The CDR3 runs 13 residues. Germline CDR1 LNHNV, CDR2 YYDKDF (reference sequence). The V end was cut by 0 bases, the J end by 4 bases, with 6 bases between. As DNA, the CDR3 is TGTGCCACCAGCAGAGATCAGGGCTATGGCTACACCTTC. Protein product: CATSRDQGYGYTF.

J is TRBJ2-5 and V is TRBV6-1; D might be TRBD2 (6 bases). The ends were cut back, 2 bases at V and 5 bases at J, with 15 bases in the middle. Germline V CDR1 and CDR2: MNHNS, SASEGT. The CDR3 totals 15 residues. The CDR3 here is CASSELRGSSETQYF. CDR3 nucleotides: TGTGCCAGCAGTGAATTGCGGGGTAGCTCGGAGACCCAGTACTTC.